This TCR beta chain appears in the sequencing data of a study of blood T cell repertoires in COVID-19. Study details: Some COVID-19 samples were acute and others convalescent; all came from the United States, Italy and Spain.

This CDR3 spans 14 amino acids. V was trimmed by 6 bases and J by 3 bases, leaving 14 bases between them. Germline CDR1 SEHNR, CDR2 FQNEAQ (reference sequence). Per the original methods: Reference gene primer amplification yielded estimated nucleated cell counts. Generated by immunoSEQ multiplex PCR, the TCRdb table keeps only in-frame clones and is missing some. V and J calls and clone size follow that table, whereas D and trimming were derived from the DNA. The sample has approximately 200,000 clones, 85% to 90% seen once. This clonotype originated in a young woman in a cohort exposed to, infected with or recovered from COVID-19 (not recorded which). The rearrangement links TRBV7-9 to TRBJ1-1; D unresolved. Source material: PBMCs or T cells enriched from blood (not recorded which). Written as DNA, the CDR3 is TGTGCCAGCAGTCCTACCTGGGGAGACACTGAAGCTTTCTTT. It is translated as CASSPTWGDTEAFF.